The source of this T cell receptor beta chain is a study of T cell responses to AZD1222 COVID-19 vaccine. CDR3 size: 16 residues. The ends lost 2 bases at V and 6 bases at J; junction bases unmatched: 10. CDR1 MDHEN and CDR2 SYDVKM come from the germline V gene. Broader study findings: Spike-wide vaccine-associated CD4 TCRs dominated at 160-218 and 743-854. Only a handful of people who got AZD1222 tested seropositive at baseline. Most donors were white British and more were female, and clonal diversity was possibly underestimated. Scientists sampled the repertoires only once the peak T cell response had passed.

Clones were sequenced by immunoSEQ multiplex PCR, and TCRdb holds only the in-frame ones, with some missing. The sample contains some 110,000 clones, 80% to 85% of which appear only once. Only one count was recorded for this clone. Its target is unknown. This sequence joins TRBV28 and TRBJ2-7; 10 bases are a match to TRBD1. The TCR was taken from an adult in good health. The sequenced sample was peripheral blood, obtained on day 0 of AZD1222 vaccination. CDR3 sequence reads: CASSLGPGQGIAEQYF. In DNA, the CDR3 is TGTGCCAGCAGTTTAGGACCGGGACAGGGGATTGCCGAGCAGTACTTC.